This is a list of T cell receptor beta chains from one sample in a study of blood T cell repertoires in COVID-19. The method was immunoSEQ multiplex PCR; TCRdb's version includes in-frame clones alone and lacks a portion of them. This table holds some 220,000 clones, roughly 84% found once. The specimen was peripheral blood. The receptors derive from a man aged 50 to 60 with active or convalescent COVID-19. Both conserved end residues are part of each CDR3. The D gene is left open where the match is weak. Clone sizes are given selectively: once, few, many, or a class where the clone is expanded.

size: many
D: .
J: TRBJ1-2
V: TRBV19
DNA: TGTGCCAGCAAACTTCCATACCGGGACATCGGTGGCTACACCTTC
CDR3: CASKLPYRDIGGYTF

size: once
D: TRBD2
J: TRBJ2-5
V: TRBV2
DNA: TGTGCCAGCAGCCCTCTCCAGCGGGGGTACCAAGAGACCCAGTACTTC
CDR3: CASSPLQRGYQETQYF

size: .
D: TRBD1
J: TRBJ1-4
V: TRBV6-5
DNA: TGTGCCAGCAGCCGACAGGGGAGACATGAAAAACTGTTTTTT
CDR3: CASSRQGRHEKLFF

size: .
D: .
J: TRBJ1-4
V: TRBV7-8
DNA: TGTGCCAGCAGCTTTAGTTTCCCAACTAATGAAAAACTGTTTTTT
CDR3: CASSFSFPTNEKLFF

size: .
D: TRBD2
J: TRBJ2-1
V: TRBV5-4
DNA: TGTGCCAGCGGGGATAGCGGGGGGGACAATGAGCAGTTCTTC
CDR3: CASGDSGGDNEQFF

size: .
D: .
J: TRBJ2-7
V: TRBV7-9
DNA: TGTGCCAGCAGCTTAGGACTGCAATCGGAGCAGTACTTC
CDR3: CASSLGLQSEQYF

size: once
D: .
J: TRBJ2-6
V: TRBV10-3
DNA: TGTGCCATTTCAGAGGGCCCCTCTGGGGCCAACGTCCTGACTTTC
CDR3: CAISEGPSGANVLTF

size: once
D: .
J: TRBJ2-5
V: TRBV7-2
DNA: TGTGCCAGCAGCTTAAGTGGCGGAGGAGAGGAGACCCAGTACTTC
CDR3: CASSLSGGGEETQYF

size: few
D: .
J: TRBJ1-6
V: TRBV10-3
DNA: TGTGCCACAACGCAGGGGTCGATCTCCTATAATTCACCCCTCCACTTT
CDR3: CATTQGSISYNSPLHF

size: .
D: .
J: TRBJ1-1
V: TRBV28
DNA: TGTGCCAGCAGCCCACCGGGACTTGGGAATGAAGCTTTCTTT
CDR3: CASSPPGLGNEAFF

size: .
D: TRBD1
J: TRBJ2-7
V: TRBV7-2
DNA: TGTGCCAGCAGCTACGGACAGGGGTACTACGAGCAGTACTTC
CDR3: CASSYGQGYYEQYF

size: .
D: .
J: TRBJ1-1
V: TRBV7-9
DNA: TGTGCCAGCAGCTTACAGGGTGGCACTGAAGCTTTCTTT
CDR3: CASSLQGGTEAFF

size: once
D: .
J: TRBJ2-2
V: TRBV18
DNA: TGTGCCAGCTCACCCAGAAATCTGAACACCGGGGAGCTGTTTTTT
CDR3: CASSPRNLNTGELFF

size: .
D: TRBD1
J: TRBJ1-1
V: TRBV5-1
DNA: TGCGCCAGCAGCTTGGGAGCGACAGGGGAGAACACTGAAGCTTTCTTT
CDR3: CASSLGATGENTEAFF

size: .
D: .
J: TRBJ1-5
V: TRBV28
DNA: TGTGCCAGCAGTTTCGAGTCAGGGAGGGTTAGCAATCAGCCCCAGCATTTT
CDR3: CASSFESGRVSNQPQHF

size: .
D: TRBD2
J: TRBJ2-2
V: TRBV5-1
DNA: TGCGCCAGCAGCTTAACTAGCGGCAGCGGGGAGCTGTTTTTT
CDR3: CASSLTSGSGELFF

size: .
D: .
J: TRBJ2-7
V: TRBV28
DNA: TGTGCCAGCAGTCCAGGGTCCACCTACGAGCAGTACTTC
CDR3: CASSPGSTYEQYF

size: .
D: .
J: TRBJ2-5
V: TRBV6-1
DNA: TGTGCCAGCAGTGCAAAACTCCGGGACAAAAATTGGGTGATACAGACCCAGTACTTC
CDR3: CASSAKLRDKNWVIQTQYF

size: .
D: .
J: TRBJ1-1
V: TRBV5-1
DNA: TGCGCCAGCAGCCCTATTACGGACAGTTACACTGAAGCTTTCTTT
CDR3: CASSPITDSYTEAFF

size: .
D: .
J: TRBJ2-7
V: TRBV5-5
DNA: TGTGCCAGCAGCTGGGGGACTCCCTACGAGCAGTACTTC
CDR3: CASSWGTPYEQYF

size: .
D: .
J: TRBJ1-2
V: TRBV12-5
DNA: TGTGCTAGTGGCCGGGGGGGGCCCCTGGAAGGCTACACCTTC
CDR3: CASGRGGPLEGYTF

size: .
D: TRBD1
J: TRBJ2-7
V: TRBV5-8
DNA: TGTGCCAGCAGCTTATGGACAGGGGTGTCCGAGCAGTACTTC
CDR3: CASSLWTGVSEQYF

size: once
D: TRBD2
J: TRBJ2-5
V: TRBV5-4
DNA: TGTGCCAGCAGCTTGGCCGGGGGGCAAGAGACCCAGTACTTC
CDR3: CASSLAGGQETQYF

size: .
D: TRBD1
J: TRBJ2-1
V: TRBV7-9
DNA: TGTGCCAGCAGCTTAGGGGCAGGGGGTCTTCGGGATGAGCAGTTCTTC
CDR3: CASSLGAGGLRDEQFF

size: .
D: .
J: TRBJ1-1
V: TRBV18
DNA: TGTGCCAGCTCACCCGCGGGACCCCCGGGTACTGAAGCTTTCTTT
CDR3: CASSPAGPPGTEAFF

size: .
D: TRBD2
J: TRBJ2-3
V: TRBV4-1
DNA: TGCGCCAGCAGTGCTGAGACTAGCGGGGGCACAGATACGCAGTATTTT
CDR3: CASSAETSGGTDTQYF

size: .
D: .
J: TRBJ2-5
V: TRBV29-1
DNA: TGCAGCGTTGAGAGGGTATCGGGAGAGACCCAGTACTTC
CDR3: CSVERVSGETQYF

size: once
D: TRBD2
J: TRBJ2-2
V: TRBV18
DNA: TGTGCCAGCTCACCGGAGGGACTAGCGGGATTGAACACCGGGGAGCTGTTTTTT
CDR3: CASSPEGLAGLNTGELFF

size: few
D: .
J: TRBJ2-3
V: TRBV11-3
DNA: TGTGCCAGCAGCTTAGACGGGGGAGGCACAGATACGCAGTATTTT
CDR3: CASSLDGGGTDTQYF